The 26 T cell receptor beta chains below were found in one sample sequenced in a study of T cell repertoires in cytomegalovirus infection. Antigens of these TCRs are unknown. TCRdb independently ran MiXCR on the reads; one entry per CDR3 protein. In the table there are some 99,000 distinct CDR3 sequences, about 28% of which are singletons. This material consisted of CD8+ T cells from cultured PBMCs, taken from culture after CMV antigen stimulation. The source is a human donor in good health (CMV status not recorded). Some clones in this sample may be carry-over from other donors' samples.

The table lists this clonotype with a few counts. The chain couples TRBV4-1 to TRBJ2-1, with D maybe TRBD2 (6 bases). The germline gives CDR1 MGHRA, CDR2 YSYEKL. The CDR3 has 15 amino acids. The V end lost 4 bases, the J end lost 6 bases, and 16 bases lay between the germline ends. Written as DNA, the CDR3 is TGCGCCAGCAGCCGGACTCCGGGGACTCCCAATGAGCAGTTCTTC. This encodes CASSRTPGTPNEQFF.

This clonotype has only a few counts. The chain employs TRBV4-1 and TRBJ1-2; D is undetermined. The CDR3 contains 16 residues. Per germline, CDR1 MGHRA and CDR2 YSYEKL. V was shortened by 4 bases and J by 0 bases, with 15 bases between the two germline ends. CDR3: CASSPLQSSANYGYTF. The CDR3 nucleotides are TGCGCCAGCAGCCCCCTACAGTCCTCAGCTAACTATGGCTACACCTTC.

This clonotype was counted between two and nine times. The V call is TRBV6-1, the J call TRBJ2-6; D is uncertain. CDR1 and CDR2 from the germline V gene are MNHNS and SASEGT. The length of the CDR3 is 15 residues. V was pared by 0 bases and J by 7 bases, with 10 bases between. For the CDR3, the DNA is TGTGCCAGCAGTGAAGCAGTCCGATCCGCCAACGTCCTGACTTTC. Translation gives CASSEAVRSANVLTF.

This clonotype was counted ten times or more. The gene calls are TRBV19 and TRBJ2-1; D gene ambiguous. The V end lost 1 base, the J end lost 0 bases, and 10 bases lay between the germline ends. The CDR3 runs 16 residues. From germline, CDR1 is LNHDA and CDR2 SQIVND (reference sequence). CDR3 residues: CASSIATASSYNEQFF. The CDR3, as DNA: TGTGCCAGTAGTATAGCGACCGCGTCCTCCTACAATGAGCAGTTCTTC.

This clonotype was detected only a few times. V and J are TRBV12-3 or TRBV12-4 and TRBJ1-5, with D hard to call. The V and J ends lost 4 bases and 0 bases respectively, with 7 bases between them. CDR3 length: 14 amino acids. DNA for the CDR3: TGTGCCAGCAGTTCCGACGGTAGCAATCAGCCCCAGCATTTT. This gives the protein CASSSDGSNQPQHF.

This chain connects TRBV7-6 to TRBJ2-7, with D perhaps matching TRBD1 or TRBD2 (5 bases each). Germline V gives CDR1 SGHVS, CDR2 FNYEAQ. V was cut by 5 bases and J by 3 bases, with 14 bases left in between. CDR3 length equals 14 residues. CDR3: CASSPRDGYYEQYF. The CDR3 DNA is TGTGCCAGCAGCCCTCGGGACGGGTACTACGAGCAGTACTTC.

This clonotype was seen a few times. V usage is TRBV25-1 and J usage is TRBJ2-1; perhaps TRBD2 as D (5 bases). The V gene lost 1 base and the J gene lost 3 bases, with 10 bases spanning the gap. The CDR3 sequence is 15 residues long. In germline, CDR1 is MGHDK, CDR2 SYGVNS. CDR3 nucleotide sequence: TGTGCCAGCAGTGAATTGGGAGCGGTCTACAATGAGCAGTTCTTC. Translated, it gives CASSELGAVYNEQFF.

The chain recombines TRBV7-9 with TRBJ1-1; maybe TRBD1 (5 bases). The CDR3 runs to 12 residues. In germline, CDR1 is SEHNR, CDR2 FQNEAQ (reference sequence). The V end was cut by 5 bases, the J end by 9 bases, with 13 bases between. CDR3 sequence reads: CASSLKPGKAFF. The DNA of the CDR3 is TGTGCCAGCAGCCTAAAGCCAGGGAAAGCTTTCTTT. Using reference TRBV7-9 and TRBJ1-1 for the parts outside the CDR3, the full variable domain is DTGVSQNPRHKITKRGQNVTFRCDPISEHNRLYWYRQTLGQGPEFLTYFQNEAQLEKSRLLSDRFSAERPKGSFSTLEIQRTEQGDSAMYLCASSLKPGKAFFGQGTRLTVV.

This chain uses TRBV4-2 with TRBJ1-2, with 9 bases that match TRBD1. With 1 base clipped from V and 7 bases from J, the junction kept 4 bases outside the gene matches. In germline, CDR1 is LGHNA, CDR2 YNFKEQ. CDR3 length: 14 amino acids. CDR3 in amino acids: CASSQVGTGSGYTF. The CDR3 region has the DNA TGTGCCAGCAGCCAAGTTGGGACAGGGAGTGGCTACACCTTC.

This clonotype was found a few times. The V gene is TRBV7-6, the J gene TRBJ2-5; 7 bases are shared with TRBD1. J lost 2 bases, V lost 1 base, and 7 bases had no gene match. The CDR3 consists of 16 residues. The germline V gene has CDR1 SGHVS and CDR2 FNYEAQ. The CDR3 is CASSLGSGGEQETQYF. The CDR3 DNA sequence: TGTGCCAGCAGCTTAGGGTCAGGGGGAGAACAAGAGACCCAGTACTTC. Complete variable domain (other parts from reference TRBV7-6 and TRBJ2-5): GAGVSQSPRYKVTKRGQDVALRCDPISGHVSLYWYRQALGQGPEFLTYFNYEAQQDKSGLPNDRFSAERPEGSISTLTIQRTEQRDSAMYRCASSLGSGGEQETQYFGPGTRLLVL.

The chain recombines TRBV6-1 with TRBJ2-5; 8 bases agree with TRBD1. The length of the CDR3 is 13 residues. J was trimmed by 5 bases and V by 6 bases; bases with no gene match: 5. CDR1 is MNHNS and CDR2 is SASEGT in the germline V gene. CDR3 nucleotides: TGTGCCAGCAGCCCGACAGGGGTGGAGACCCAGTACTTC. It translates to CASSPTGVETQYF.

This clonotype showed up many times. This chain joins TRBV28 and TRBJ2-2, with D possibly TRBD1 on 8 matching bases. The CDR3 runs 15 residues. V was pared by 3 bases and J by 6 bases, with 14 bases between. The germline V gene encodes CDR1 MDHEN and CDR2 SYDVKM. CDR3 sequence (DNA): TGTGCCAGCAGTTTTGAACAGGGGGGGGCCGGGGAGCTGTTTTTT. Protein sequence: CASSFEQGGAGELFF.

The chain recombines TRBV2 with TRBJ1-5; the match to TRBD1 covers 7 bases. CDR3 length equals 15 residues. From germline, CDR1 is SNHLY and CDR2 FYNNEI. V lost 7 bases, J lost 0 bases, and 6 bases stayed unmatched. CDR3 residues: CASTLGQYSNQPQHF. The DNA for the CDR3 is TGTGCCAGCACCCTGGGACAGTATAGCAATCAGCCCCAGCATTTT.

The chain joins TRBV19 to TRBJ2-7, with D perhaps TRBD1 (6 bases). The germline gives CDR1 LNHDA, CDR2 SQIVND (reference sequence). The CDR3 consists of 13 residues. With 3 bases removed from V and 6 bases from J, the gap between germline ends came to 12 bases. In DNA, the CDR3 is TGTGCCAGTAGTATCGCACCCAGGGGCGAGCAGTACTTC. Protein: CASSIAPRGEQYF.

The CDR3 DNA sequence: TGTGCCAGCAGTGAAGCAGGAGGGGGCTTGGGTTTCTTT. Protein: CASSEAGGGLGFF. This chain connects TRBV6-1 to TRBJ1-1; 7 bases fit TRBD1. The CDR3 extends over 13 amino acids. Germline V gene lookup returns CDR1 MNHNS and CDR2 SASEGT. With 0 bases clipped from V and 13 bases from J, the junction kept 8 bases outside the gene matches.

The V and J genes are TRBV6-6 and TRBJ1-5; D unclear. The CDR3 sequence is 11 residues long. The germline V gene has CDR1 MNHNY and CDR2 SVGAGI (reference sequence). V was trimmed by 4 bases and J by 10 bases, leaving 8 bases between them. The CDR3 reads CASSSPEPQHF. CDR3 coding DNA: TGTGCCAGCAGTTCTCCGGAACCCCAGCATTTT.

This clonotype occurred many times. The chain uses TRBV14 and TRBJ2-7; 8 bases fit TRBD2. Germline values: CDR1 SGHDN, CDR2 FVKESK. The CDR3 has 18 residues. J was trimmed by 1 base and V by 0 bases; bases with no gene match: 11. The CDR3 sequence is CASSQDPGAGGVSYEQYF. DNA of the CDR3: TGTGCCAGCAGCCAAGACCCCGGTGCGGGGGGTGTTTCCTACGAGCAGTACTTC.

This clonotype was detected only a few times. This chain links TRBV7-8 with TRBJ2-2; TRBD1 matches at 11 bases. CDR1 is SGHVS, CDR2 FQNEAQ, per germline. Trimming at V came to 0 bases and at J to 7 bases, leaving 7 bases not matched to a gene. The CDR3 loop spans 17 amino acids. The CDR3 spells CASSLAPDRGLSGELFF. The DNA for the CDR3 is TGTGCCAGCAGCTTAGCCCCGGACAGGGGGCTAAGCGGGGAGCTGTTTTTT.

This clonotype was counted a few times. The V call is TRBV7-6, the J call TRBJ1-1; tentatively, D is TRBD1 (5 bases). The germline gives CDR1 SGHVS, CDR2 FNYEAQ. This CDR3 is built from 14 residues. Deletions cut 5 bases from V and 2 bases from J, with 12 bases between. CDR3 protein: CASSPEWDNTEAFF. CDR3 nucleotide sequence: TGTGCCAGCAGCCCCGAGTGGGACAACACTGAAGCTTTCTTT.

In its sample, this clonotype was seen a few times. The V and J genes are TRBV20-1 and TRBJ2-1; D is uncertain. Trimming pared 5 bases from V and 3 bases from J, leaving 17 bases between. From germline, CDR1 is DFQATT and CDR2 SNEGSKA (reference sequence). The CDR3 covers 15 residues. In DNA form, the CDR3 reads TGCAGTGCTGTTCCCCAATTCCTGGACTACAATGAGCAGTTCTTC. This sequence encodes CSAVPQFLDYNEQFF.

The chain couples TRBV5-6 to TRBJ2-5; possibly TRBD1 for D (7 bases). The CDR3 is 16 residues long. Trimming removed 4 bases at V and 2 bases at J, with 18 bases between. The germline V gene has CDR1 SGHDT and CDR2 YYEEEE. In nucleotides, the CDR3 is TGTGCCAGCAGCACCGGGACAGAGGAGGGACAAGAGACCCAGTACTTC. Amino acids: CASSTGTEEGQETQYF.

This clonotype was found many times. The chain joins TRBV7-9 to TRBJ2-2; a weak D match, TRBD2 (6 bases). The V end was cut by 5 bases, the J end by 12 bases, with 22 bases between. CDR3 length: 15 residues. CDR1 SEHNR and CDR2 FQNEAQ come from the germline V gene (reference sequence). The CDR3 DNA sequence: TGTGCCAGCAGCCCCCCCCCGGAGGGGCCCAAGAAGCTGTTTTTT. It codes for CASSPPPEGPKKLFF.

The genes are TRBV24-1 and TRBJ2-5, with D tentatively TRBD1 (6 bases). Germline V lookup: CDR1 KGHDR, CDR2 SFDVKD. V was shortened by 4 bases and J by 3 bases, with 11 bases between the two germline ends. The CDR3 sequence is 14 residues long. This CDR3 reads CATSDLRGEETQYF. The DNA for the CDR3 is TGTGCCACCAGTGACCTCAGGGGAGAAGAGACCCAGTACTTC.

The chain joins TRBV19 to TRBJ2-7, with 7 nucleotides matching TRBD2. Germline CDR1 reads LNHDA; CDR2 reads SQIVND (reference sequence). There are 13 residues in the CDR3. Losses at the gene ends were 3 bases for V and 6 bases for J; bases not matched to a gene: 5. The CDR3 protein is CASSIRTGGEQYF. As DNA, the CDR3 is TGTGCCAGTAGTATCCGAACGGGAGGCGAGCAGTACTTC.

The V gene is TRBV11-2, the J gene TRBJ1-3; maybe TRBD1 (5 bases). The V gene lost 8 bases and the J gene lost 0 bases, with 14 bases spanning the gap. Germline-derived CDR1 and CDR2 are SGHAT and FQNNGV. The CDR3 has 15 residues. CDR3 region: CASAEGVLSGNTIYF. CDR3 coding DNA: TGTGCCAGCGCGGAAGGGGTTCTCTCTGGAAACACCATATATTTT. The complete variable domain, with remaining parts taken from reference TRBV11-2 and TRBJ1-3, reads EAGVAQSPRYKIIEKRQSVAFWCNPISGHATLYWYQQILGQGPKLLIQFQNNGVVDDSQLPKDRFSAERLKGVDSTLKIQPAKLEDSAVYLCASAEGVLSGNTIYFGEGSWLTVV.

This clonotype was observed a few times. This chain joins TRBV20-1 and TRBJ2-3, with D tentatively TRBD2 (5 bases). CDR1 and CDR2 (germline): DFQATT, SNEGSKA (reference sequence). V lost 3 bases and J lost 2, with 15 bases in between. The CDR3 is 15 amino acids. This CDR3 reads CSASGVLRITDTQYF. DNA of the CDR3: TGCAGTGCTAGCGGGGTGTTGAGGATCACAGATACGCAGTATTTT.